These T cell receptor beta chains were read from a single sample in a study of blood T cell repertoires in COVID-19. TCRdb's table, derived via immunoSEQ multiplex PCR, lists solely in-frame clones and lacks some. The sample has 180,000 or so clones, about 85% seen once. Sequencing was done on a sample of peripheral blood. These receptors all come from a woman older than 75 with acute or convalescent COVID-19. CDR3s include the opening cysteine and the closing phenylalanine or tryptophan. Fields, in order: V gene, D gene, J gene, clone size, CDR3 protein, CDR3 DNA. The D gene is left open where the match is weak. Where a row states a size, it is once, few, many or the class of an expanded clone; other rows omit it.

>TRBV9|NA|TRBJ1-4|NA
CASSFRHTTNEKLFF
TGTGCCAGCAGCTTTCGACATACAACTAATGAAAAACTGTTTTTT
>TRBV4-3|TRBD1|TRBJ2-3|NA
CASSQVDRGTDTQYF
TGCGCCAGCAGCCAAGTGGACAGGGGCACAGATACGCAGTATTTT
>TRBV29-1|TRBD1|TRBJ1-1|NA
CSVTRDSTNTEAFF
TGCAGCGTTACCCGGGACAGTACGAACACTGAAGCTTTCTTT
>TRBV9|NA|TRBJ1-6|NA
CASSVAGFNSPLHF
TGTGCCAGCAGCGTAGCAGGGTTTAATTCACCCCTCCACTTT
>TRBV11-3|TRBD2|TRBJ2-1|NA
CASSLDLAGEQFF
TGTGCCAGCAGCTTAGATCTAGCGGGAGAGCAGTTCTTC
>TRBV5-4|NA|TRBJ1-2|NA
CASSFSGQYGYTF
TGTGCCAGCAGCTTTTCGGGTCAATATGGCTACACCTTC
>TRBV7-2|NA|TRBJ1-2|NA
CASSPQPSGAWGGYTF
TGTGCCAGCAGCCCCCAGCCTTCAGGGGCGTGGGGTGGCTACACCTTC
>TRBV7-3|NA|TRBJ2-5|NA
CASSFQGGQETQYF
TGTGCCAGCAGCTTCCAGGGCGGTCAAGAGACCCAGTACTTC
>TRBV28|TRBD1|TRBJ1-4|NA
CASSLGGDGEKLFF
TGTGCCAGCAGCCTAGGGGGCGATGGTGAAAAACTGTTTTTT
>TRBV7-9|NA|TRBJ1-5|NA
CASSLSGDQPQHF
TGTGCCAGCAGCTTATCCGGGGATCAGCCCCAGCATTTT
>TRBV7-2|TRBD1|TRBJ1-5|few
CASSLDRGRPNQPQHF
TGTGCCAGCAGCCTGGACAGGGGGAGGCCCAATCAGCCCCAGCATTTT
>TRBV27|TRBD1|TRBJ1-2|NA
CASSQNPGQEIYGYTF
TGTGCCAGCAGTCAAAACCCGGGACAGGAGATTTATGGCTACACCTTC
>TRBV7-2|TRBD2|TRBJ2-3|NA
CASSLYRLAGPTDTQYF
TGTGCCAGCAGCCTCTATCGACTAGCGGGACCCACAGATACGCAGTATTTT
>TRBV28|NA|TRBJ1-5|NA
CASSLSGDLSNQPQHF
TGTGCCAGCAGTTTATCCGGGGACTTAAGCAATCAGCCCCAGCATTTT
>TRBV20-1|NA|TRBJ1-5|NA
CSASSFRERGQPQHF
TGCAGTGCTAGTTCTTTTAGGGAAAGGGGTCAGCCCCAGCATTTT
>TRBV25-1|TRBD1|TRBJ1-2|NA
CASSVNRGPNYGYTF
TGTGCCAGCAGTGTAAACAGGGGACCTAACTATGGCTACACCTTC
>TRBV5-6|TRBD2|TRBJ2-3|NA
CASSSVGGGRFADTQYF
TGTGCCAGCAGCTCAGTCGGGGGCGGGAGGTTCGCAGATACGCAGTATTTT
>TRBV19|NA|TRBJ2-1|NA
CASSPRVPTYNEQFF
TGTGCCAGTAGTCCCCGGGTACCTACCTACAATGAGCAGTTCTTC
>TRBV2|TRBD2|TRBJ2-7|NA
CAAGSSGTLYEQYF
TGTGCCGCGGGGTCTAGCGGGACCCTCTACGAGCAGTACTTC
>TRBV29-1|NA|TRBJ2-3|NA
CSVGTVLADTQYF
TGCAGCGTTGGGACAGTTTTGGCAGATACGCAGTATTTT
>TRBV10-2|TRBD2|TRBJ2-5|NA
CASTGGRGTQYF
TGCGCCAGCACGGGCGGGAGAGGGACCCAGTACTTC
>TRBV4-1|TRBD1|TRBJ2-2|NA
CASSQRGQGTNTGELFF
TGCGCCAGCAGCCAACGCGGACAGGGGACTAACACCGGGGAGCTGTTTTTT
>TRBV7-2|TRBD1|TRBJ1-3|NA
CASSRNRLGTAGGNTIYF
TGTGCCAGCAGCCGCAACCGCCTCGGGACAGCCGGGGGAAACACCATATATTTT
>TRBV6-5|TRBD2|TRBJ2-3|NA
CASSQRLAGTDTQYF
TGTGCCAGCAGCCAGCGACTAGCCGGCACAGATACGCAGTATTTT
>TRBV3-1/TRBV3-2|NA|TRBJ1-6|once
CASSQSDSPLHF
TGTGCCAGCAGCCAATCGGATTCACCCCTCCACTTT
>TRBV19|NA|TRBJ2-5|NA
CASSRDLQETQYF
TGTGCCAGTAGTAGAGATCTCCAAGAGACCCAGTACTTC
>TRBV7-2|TRBD1|TRBJ1-1|NA
CASSPGQGAQVGAFF
TGTGCCAGCAGCCCAGGACAGGGGGCGCAGGTTGGCGCTTTCTTT
>TRBV18|TRBD1|TRBJ2-7|few
CASSPRDRVGEQYF
TGTGCCAGCTCACCACGAGACAGGGTCGGCGAGCAGTACTTC
>TRBV29-1|NA|TRBJ2-5|NA
CSVERVRETQYF
TGCAGCGTTGAGAGGGTCAGAGAGACCCAGTACTTC
>TRBV7-9|TRBD1|TRBJ1-2|NA
CASSPPGQGGSGGYTF
TGTGCCAGCAGCCCGCCTGGACAGGGAGGTTCGGGAGGCTACACCTTC
>TRBV28|TRBD1|TRBJ1-1|once
CASSPGQGRTEAFF
TGTGCCAGCAGTCCGGGACAGGGAAGGACTGAAGCTTTCTTT
>TRBV25-1|TRBD2|TRBJ2-2|NA
CASTSGRAPNTGELFF
TGTGCCAGCACTAGCGGGAGGGCCCCGAACACCGGGGAGCTGTTTTTT
>TRBV30|TRBD1|TRBJ1-5|NA
CAWSQLWGTDTSYSNQPQHF
TGTGCCTGGAGTCAACTATGGGGGACAGACACCTCTTATAGCAATCAGCCCCAGCATTTT
>TRBV5-1|NA|TRBJ2-1|once
CASSLGSSSYNEQFF
TGCGCCAGCAGCTTGGGGTCGAGCTCCTACAATGAGCAGTTCTTC
>TRBV6-5|TRBD1|TRBJ1-2|NA
CASSYSTGENYGYTF
TGTGCCAGCAGTTACTCAACAGGGGAGAACTATGGCTACACCTTC
>TRBV7-2|NA|TRBJ2-1|NA
CASSLRNNEQFF
TGTGCCAGCAGCCTGAGGAACAATGAGCAGTTCTTC
>TRBV2|NA|TRBJ1-2|NA
CASSEARGMTTGYTF
TGTGCCAGCAGTGAAGCGAGGGGGATGACTACTGGCTACACCTTC
>TRBV5-6|NA|TRBJ2-7|NA
CASSLMSNSKLPPYEQYF
TGTGCCAGCAGCTTGATGTCGAACTCGAAACTCCCGCCCTACGAGCAGTACTTC
>TRBV7-2|TRBD1|TRBJ2-4|NA
CASSRDRDLGIQYF
TGTGCCAGCAGCAGAGACAGGGATCTAGGCATTCAGTACTTC
>TRBV6-2/TRBV6-3|NA|TRBJ1-2|NA
CASSFGQHSNYGYTF
TGTGCCAGCAGTTTTGGACAGCACTCTAACTATGGCTACACCTTC
>TRBV29-1|TRBD1|TRBJ2-1|NA
CSVRGQGGNEQFF
TGCAGCGTTCGAGGACAGGGAGGCAATGAGCAGTTCTTC
>TRBV4-1|TRBD2|TRBJ2-1|few
CASSQSGLAGALFYEQFF
TGCGCCAGCAGCCAATCGGGACTAGCGGGAGCCCTTTTCTATGAGCAGTTCTTC
>TRBV12-5|TRBD1|TRBJ1-1|NA
CASGLGTGGNTEAFF
TGTGCTAGTGGTTTGGGGACAGGGGGGAACACTGAAGCTTTCTTT
>TRBV11-3|TRBD2|TRBJ2-1|NA
CASSLGVGRAHEQFF
TGTGCCAGCAGCTTAGGGGTAGGGAGGGCCCATGAGCAGTTCTTC
>TRBV4-2|TRBD2|TRBJ2-2|once
CASSQALAGEGTGELFF
TGTGCCAGCAGCCAAGCGCTAGCGGGAGAGGGTACCGGGGAGCTGTTTTTT
>TRBV7-2|TRBD1|TRBJ2-7|NA
CASSPDRGRTYEQYF
TGTGCCAGCAGCCCCGACAGGGGAAGGACCTACGAGCAGTACTTC
>TRBV6-2/TRBV6-3|NA|TRBJ2-7|NA
CASSYYSISSYEQYF
TGTGCCAGCAGTTACTACAGTATTAGCTCCTACGAGCAGTACTTC
>TRBV7-3|NA|TRBJ2-4|NA
CASSSRRWENIQYF
TGTGCCAGCAGCTCTAGGCGGTGGGAAAACATTCAGTACTTC
>TRBV20-1|NA|TRBJ2-7|NA
CSAHREYEQYF
TGCAGTGCACACAGGGAGTACGAGCAGTACTTC
>TRBV28|NA|TRBJ2-7|many
CASSLPGSQYF
TGTGCCAGCAGTTTACCAGGTTCGCAGTACTTC
>TRBV18|NA|TRBJ1-2|NA
CASSPLQDFTPGPSYTF
TGTGCCAGCTCACCACTACAGGATTTTACACCTGGACCTAGCTACACCTTC
>TRBV25-1|NA|TRBJ2-2|NA
CASSEMTTAGTGELFF
TGTGCCAGCAGTGAAATGACGACCGCGGGTACCGGGGAGCTGTTTTTT
>TRBV6-5|TRBD1|TRBJ2-1|NA
CASKDEGTGGFQQFF
TGTGCCAGCAAGGACGAAGGGACAGGGGGATTTCAGCAGTTCTTC
>TRBV3-1/TRBV3-2|NA|TRBJ2-7|NA
CASSQDSGAYEQYF
TGTGCCAGCAGCCAAGATTCAGGCGCCTACGAGCAGTACTTC
>TRBV5-1|NA|TRBJ1-3|NA
CASSLDRSANTIYF
TGCGCCAGCAGCTTGGACAGGTCTGCAAACACCATATATTTT